This passage covers 8 T cell receptor beta chains from one sample sequenced in a study of blood T cell repertoires in COVID-19. TCRdb's table, derived via immunoSEQ multiplex PCR, lists solely in-frame clones and lacks some. The data hold hundreds of thousands of clones, with approximately 86% observed a single time. Sequenced material: PBMCs or T cells enriched from blood (not recorded which). These receptors originate from a woman aged 50 to 65 who had recovered from COVID-19.

This chain links TRBV2 with TRBJ2-1, with D possibly matching TRBD1 (6 bases). V was trimmed by 4 bases and J by 0 bases, leaving 13 bases between them. The CDR3 loop spans 16 amino acids. Germline-derived CDR1 and CDR2 are SNHLY and FYNNEI. CDR3 nucleotides: TGTGCCAGCAGTGTGAGGGGGACCAACTCCTACAATGAGCAGTTCTTC. Protein: CASSVRGTNSYNEQFF.

The sample holds a few counts of this clone. The V and J genes are TRBV9 and TRBJ1-1; 8 nucleotides agree with TRBD1. Unmatched junction bases numbered 19, after V lost 0 bases and J lost 9 bases. The germline CDR1 and CDR2 sequences are SGDLS and YYNGEE. The length of the CDR3 is 18 residues. CDR3 loop: CASSVVRGGTGCENKAFF. The CDR3 nucleotides read TGTGCCAGCAGCGTAGTTCGTGGCGGGACAGGTTGCGAGAACAAAGCTTTCTTT.

This chain links TRBV19 with TRBJ1-6; D is uncertain. V was trimmed by 2 bases and J by 5 bases, leaving 10 bases between them. Germline V CDR1 and CDR2: LNHDA, SQIVND (reference sequence). The CDR3 spans 15 residues. The DNA for the CDR3 is TGTGCCAGTAGTATAACTTCCCAGGATAATTCACCCCTCCACTTT. Translated, it gives CASSITSQDNSPLHF.

V usage is TRBV11-3 and J usage is TRBJ2-1; 8 nucleotides agree with TRBD2. V trimming: 2 bases; J trimming: 4 bases; junction bases outside the gene matches: 4. Germline CDR1 reads SGHNT; CDR2 reads YENEEA. This CDR3 spans 15 amino acids. Here the CDR3 reads CASSLSLAGYNEQFF. The CDR3 bases are TGTGCCAGCAGCTTATCCTTAGCGGGATACAATGAGCAGTTCTTC. Together with reference TRBV11-3 and TRBJ2-1, the CDR3 gives the full variable domain: EAGVVQSPRYKIIEKKQPVAFWCNPISGHNTLYWYLQNLGQGPELLIRYENEEAVDDSQLPKDRFSAERLKGVDSTLKIQPAELGDSAVYLCASSLSLAGYNEQFFGPGTRLTVL.

The gene calls are TRBV11-2 and TRBJ2-6; D may be TRBD2 (6 bases). V lost 5 bases and J 3 bases, leaving 17 bases between the germline ends. Germline loops: CDR1 SGHAT, CDR2 FQNNGV. CDR3 size: 17 residues. CDR3 coding DNA: TGTGCCAGCAGCAAAACCTCAGGGACTTTTGGGGCCAACGTCCTGACTTTC. It specifies CASSKTSGTFGANVLTF.

Worth noting for this clone: Additional DNA sequences in this sample encode the identical CDR3. This chain uses TRBV19 with TRBJ1-2; 9 nucleotides agree with TRBD1. CDR1 is LNHDA and CDR2 is SQIVND in the germline V gene (reference sequence). There are 16 residues in the CDR3. Losses at the gene ends were 6 bases for V and 0 bases for J; bases not matched to a gene: 8. This CDR3 reads CASSVPGQGSNYGYTF. In DNA form, the CDR3 reads TGTGCCAGTAGCGTTCCGGGACAGGGATCTAACTATGGCTACACCTTC.

The V and J genes are TRBV28 and TRBJ2-7; 10 bases agree with TRBD1. Trimming at V came to 5 bases and at J to 5 bases, leaving 9 bases not matched to a gene. This CDR3 comprises 15 residues. Germline CDR1 MDHEN, CDR2 SYDVKM. CDR3 amino acids: CASSLGGQGSHEQYF. The CDR3 DNA is TGTGCCAGCAGTCTCGGGGGACAGGGGTCCCACGAGCAGTACTTC.

The V gene is TRBV4-1, the J gene TRBJ2-7; D perhaps matches TRBD1 (5 bases). The CDR3 is 14 amino acids. Germline CDR1 reads MGHRA; CDR2 reads YSYEKL. V was pared by 1 base and J by 1 base, with 8 bases between. CDR3 DNA: TGCGCCAGCAGCCAAGTACAGGAATCCTACGAGCAGTACTTC. It translates to CASSQVQESYEQYF.